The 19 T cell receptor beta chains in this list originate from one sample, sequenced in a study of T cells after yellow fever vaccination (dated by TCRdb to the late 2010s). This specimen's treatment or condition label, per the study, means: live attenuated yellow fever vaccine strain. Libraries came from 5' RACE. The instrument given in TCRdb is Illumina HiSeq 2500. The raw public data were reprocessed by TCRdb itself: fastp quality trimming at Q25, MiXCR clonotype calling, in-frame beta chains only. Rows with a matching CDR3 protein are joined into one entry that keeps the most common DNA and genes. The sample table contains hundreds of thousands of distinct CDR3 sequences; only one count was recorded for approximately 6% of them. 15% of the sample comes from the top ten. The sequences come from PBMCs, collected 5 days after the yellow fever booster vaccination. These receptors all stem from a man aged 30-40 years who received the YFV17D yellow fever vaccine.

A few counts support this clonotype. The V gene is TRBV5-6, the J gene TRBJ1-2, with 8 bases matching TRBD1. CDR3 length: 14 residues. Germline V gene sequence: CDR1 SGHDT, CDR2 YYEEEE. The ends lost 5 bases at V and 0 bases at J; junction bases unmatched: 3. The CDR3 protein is CASSQQGANYGYTF. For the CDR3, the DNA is TGTGCCAGCAGTCAACAGGGGGCTAACTATGGCTACACCTTC.

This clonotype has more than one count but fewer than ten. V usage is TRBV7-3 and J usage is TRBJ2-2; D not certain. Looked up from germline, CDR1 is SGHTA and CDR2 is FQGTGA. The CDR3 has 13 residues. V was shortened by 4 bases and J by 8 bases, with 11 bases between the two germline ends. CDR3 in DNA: TGTGCCAGCAGCTCAAGGGTCTCTGGGGAGCTGTTTTTT. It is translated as CASSSRVSGELFF.

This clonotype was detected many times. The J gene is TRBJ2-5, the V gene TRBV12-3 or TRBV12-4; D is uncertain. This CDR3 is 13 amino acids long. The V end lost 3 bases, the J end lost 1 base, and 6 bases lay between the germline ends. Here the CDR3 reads CASSLQLQETQYF. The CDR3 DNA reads TGTGCCAGCAGTTTGCAGCTCCAAGAGACCCAGTACTTC.

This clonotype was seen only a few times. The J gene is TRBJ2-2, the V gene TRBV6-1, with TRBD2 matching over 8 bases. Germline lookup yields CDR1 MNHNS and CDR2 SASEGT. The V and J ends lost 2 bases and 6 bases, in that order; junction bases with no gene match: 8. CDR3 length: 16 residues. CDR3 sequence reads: CASSERWTSLAGELFF. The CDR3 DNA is TGTGCCAGCAGTGAAAGATGGACTAGCCTGGCCGGGGAGCTGTTTTTT.

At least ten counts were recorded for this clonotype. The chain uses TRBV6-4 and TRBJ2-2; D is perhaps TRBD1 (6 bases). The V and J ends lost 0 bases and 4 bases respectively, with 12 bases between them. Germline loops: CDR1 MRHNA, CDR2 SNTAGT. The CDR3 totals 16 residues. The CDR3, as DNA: TGTGCCAGCAGTGACTCCTGGGGGCATGGCACCGGGGAGCTGTTTTTT. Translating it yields CASSDSWGHGTGELFF.

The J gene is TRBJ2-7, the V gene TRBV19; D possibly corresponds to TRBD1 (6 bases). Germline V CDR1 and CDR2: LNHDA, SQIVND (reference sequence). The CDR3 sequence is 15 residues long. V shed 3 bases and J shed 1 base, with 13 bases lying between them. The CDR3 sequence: CASSISGTFSYEQYF. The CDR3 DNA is TGTGCCAGTAGTATTTCTGGGACATTTTCCTACGAGCAGTACTTC.

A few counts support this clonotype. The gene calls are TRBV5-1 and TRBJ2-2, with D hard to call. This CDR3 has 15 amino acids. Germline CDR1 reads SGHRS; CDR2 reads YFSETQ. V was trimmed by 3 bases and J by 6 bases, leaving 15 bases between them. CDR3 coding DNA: TGCGCCAGCAGCTCGAACCTGGGAAGTTCCGGGGAGCTGTTTTTT. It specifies CASSSNLGSSGELFF. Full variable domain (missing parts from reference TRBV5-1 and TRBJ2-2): KAGVTQTPRYLIKTRGQQVTLSCSPISGHRSVSWYQQTPGQGLQFLFEYFSETQRNKGNFPGRFSGRQFSNSRSEMNVSTLELGDSALYLCASSSNLGSSGELFFGEGSRLTVL.

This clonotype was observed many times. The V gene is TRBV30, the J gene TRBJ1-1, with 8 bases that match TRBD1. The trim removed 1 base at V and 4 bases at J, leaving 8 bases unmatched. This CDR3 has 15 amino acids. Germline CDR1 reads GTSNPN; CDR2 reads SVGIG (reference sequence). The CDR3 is CAWSADRGLATEAFF. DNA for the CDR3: TGTGCCTGGAGTGCTGACAGGGGTTTAGCCACTGAAGCTTTCTTT. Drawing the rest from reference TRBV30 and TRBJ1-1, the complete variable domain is SQTIHQWPATLVQPVGSPLSLECTVEGTSNPNLYWYRQAAGRGLQLLFYSVGIGQISSEVPQNLSASRPQDRQFILSSKKLLLSDSGFYLCAWSADRGLATEAFFGQGTRLTVV.

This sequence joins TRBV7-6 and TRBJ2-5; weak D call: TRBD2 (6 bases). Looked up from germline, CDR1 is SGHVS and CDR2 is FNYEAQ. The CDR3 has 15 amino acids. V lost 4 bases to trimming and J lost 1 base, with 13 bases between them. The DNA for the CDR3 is TGTGCCAGCAGCTCGGGACTGGGATTCCAAGAGACCCAGTACTTC. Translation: CASSSGLGFQETQYF.

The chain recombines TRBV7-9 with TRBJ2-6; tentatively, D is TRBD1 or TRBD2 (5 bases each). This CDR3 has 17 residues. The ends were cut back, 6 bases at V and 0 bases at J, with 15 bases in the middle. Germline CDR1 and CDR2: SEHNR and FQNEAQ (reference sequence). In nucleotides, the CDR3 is TGTGCCAGCAGGTTACCCACTGGGACCTCTGGGGCCAACGTCCTGACTTTC. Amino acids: CASRLPTGTSGANVLTF.

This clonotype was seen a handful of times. The CDR3 nucleotides read TGTGCCAGCAGTTTAGTTAGGGAGGGCAATCAGCCCCAGCATTTT. Its protein product is CASSLVREGNQPQHF. The chain links TRBV12-3 or TRBV12-4 to TRBJ1-5, with D unresolved. The CDR3 covers 15 residues. The germline V and J ends were trimmed by 1 base and 2 bases, with 9 bases remaining between them.

The DNA of the CDR3 is TGCAGTGCGAGCGGACAGGCAGGCGCAAGCTCCTACAATGAGCAGTTCTTC. Protein product: CSASGQAGASSYNEQFF. The chain joins TRBV20-1 to TRBJ2-1; TRBD1 agrees at 7 bases. Germline V gene data show CDR1 as DFQATT and CDR2 as SNEGSKA (reference sequence). Trimming at V came to 6 bases and at J to 0 bases, leaving 14 bases not matched to a gene. This CDR3 is built from 17 residues.

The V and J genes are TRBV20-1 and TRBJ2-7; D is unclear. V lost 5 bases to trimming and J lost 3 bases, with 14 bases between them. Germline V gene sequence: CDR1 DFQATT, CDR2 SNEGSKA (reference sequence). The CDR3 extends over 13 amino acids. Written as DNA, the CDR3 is TGCAGTGCTCCCCCGCCGAGAGGCTACGAGCAGTACTTC. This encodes CSAPPPRGYEQYF.

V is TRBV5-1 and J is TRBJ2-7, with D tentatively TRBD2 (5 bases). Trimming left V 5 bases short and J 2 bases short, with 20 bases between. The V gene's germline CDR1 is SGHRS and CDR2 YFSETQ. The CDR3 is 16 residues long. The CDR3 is CASSLEFASRTYEQYF. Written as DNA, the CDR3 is TGCGCCAGCAGTCTGGAATTCGCTAGCCGCACCTACGAGCAGTACTTC.

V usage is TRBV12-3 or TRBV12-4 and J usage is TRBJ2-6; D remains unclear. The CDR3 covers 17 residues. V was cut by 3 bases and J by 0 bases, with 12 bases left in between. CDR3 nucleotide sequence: TGTGCCAGCAGTTTGTGGAAGGGCGCCTCTGGGGCCAACGTCCTGACTTTC. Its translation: CASSLWKGASGANVLTF.

The CDR3, as DNA: TGTGCCAGCAGTTTTCGGGGGGGAGCCGGCACAGATACGCAGTATTTT. It codes for CASSFRGGAGTDTQYF. The V gene is TRBV12-3 or TRBV12-4, the J gene TRBJ2-3, with TRBD2 matching 8 bases. With V trimmed by 3 bases and J by 1 base, 6 bases remained unmatched. The CDR3 has 16 amino acids.

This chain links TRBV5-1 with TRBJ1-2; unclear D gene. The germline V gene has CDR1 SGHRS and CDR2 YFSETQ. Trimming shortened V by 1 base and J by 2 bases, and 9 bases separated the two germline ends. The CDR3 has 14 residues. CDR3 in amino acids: CASSLRLGNYGYTF. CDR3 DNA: TGCGCCAGCAGCTTGAGGCTGGGGAACTATGGCTACACCTTC.

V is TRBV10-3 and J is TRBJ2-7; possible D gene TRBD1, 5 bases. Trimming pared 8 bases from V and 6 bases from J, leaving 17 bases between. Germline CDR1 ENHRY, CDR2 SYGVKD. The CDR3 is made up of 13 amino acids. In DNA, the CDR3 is TGTGCCATCGGCGGACATGAAACGGGCGAGCAGTACTTC. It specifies CAIGGHETGEQYF.

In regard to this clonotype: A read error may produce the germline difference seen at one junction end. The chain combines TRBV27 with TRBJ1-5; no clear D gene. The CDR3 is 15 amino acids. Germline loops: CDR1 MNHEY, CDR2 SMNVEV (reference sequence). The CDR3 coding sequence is TGTGCCAGCGGTAGGGAGCCCATTAGCAATCGGCCCCAGCATTTT. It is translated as CASGREPISNRPQHF.